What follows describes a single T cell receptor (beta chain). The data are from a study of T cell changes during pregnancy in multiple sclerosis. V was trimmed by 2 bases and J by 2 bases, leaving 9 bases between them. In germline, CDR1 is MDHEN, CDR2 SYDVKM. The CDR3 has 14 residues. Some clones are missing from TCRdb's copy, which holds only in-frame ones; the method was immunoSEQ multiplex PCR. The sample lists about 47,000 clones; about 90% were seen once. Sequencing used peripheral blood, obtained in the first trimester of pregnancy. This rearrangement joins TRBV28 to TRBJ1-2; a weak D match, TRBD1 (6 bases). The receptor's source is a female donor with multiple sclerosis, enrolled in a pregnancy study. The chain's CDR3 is CASSLEGVNYGYTF. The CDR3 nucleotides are TGTGCCAGCAGTTTAGAGGGGGTGAACTATGGCTACACCTTC.